The rows below give T cell receptor beta chains drawn from one sample of a study of Tregs in tolerant kidney transplant recipients. TCRdb's copy holds only in-frame clones and misses some; the assay was immunoSEQ multiplex PCR. The repertoire holds 75,000 to 100,000 clones, with more than 85% as singletons. Sequences were derived from CD4+ T cells from blood (PBMCs), sampled 12 months after the transplant. The origin of the receptors is a human patient who received a combined kidney and bone marrow transplant. A share of the T cells may be of graft donor origin. CDR3s leave out the opening cysteine and the closing phenylalanine or tryptophan. The order of the fields is D gene, V gene, CDR3 length, CDR3 protein. A D gene is named only where the DNA matches it firmly.

d_gene: .; v_gene: TRBV25-1; len: 14; CDR3aa: ASSELRAGAGNTIY
d_gene: .; v_gene: TRBV29-1; len: 9; CDR3aa: SVGGVETQY
d_gene: .; v_gene: TRBV19; len: 12; CDR3aa: ASSHSGINTEAF
d_gene: TRBD1; v_gene: TRBV6-5; len: 10; CDR3aa: ATCHRGTEAF
d_gene: TRBD1; v_gene: TRBV2; len: 12; CDR3aa: ASRSGTVNSPLH
d_gene: .; v_gene: TRBV7-2; len: 11; CDR3aa: ASCPGQNYGYT
d_gene: TRBD1; v_gene: TRBV18; len: 13; CDR3aa: ASSPIPGQGYGYT
d_gene: .; v_gene: TRBV9; len: 12; CDR3aa: ASSVDGSTDTQY
d_gene: .; v_gene: TRBV5-1; len: 13; CDR3aa: ASSTRSGNTGELF
d_gene: TRBD2; v_gene: TRBV12-5; len: 14; CDR3aa: ASGLGLAGGGETQY
d_gene: TRBD2; v_gene: TRBV10-3; len: 12; CDR3aa: ATTSGVGQETQY
d_gene: .; v_gene: TRBV4-1; len: 13; CDR3aa: ASSQDRGTYNEQF
d_gene: .; v_gene: TRBV6-5; len: 11; CDR3aa: ASSRGRHNEQF
d_gene: .; v_gene: TRBV4-1; len: 13; CDR3aa: ASSQDEARGDTIY
d_gene: .; v_gene: TRBV11-2; len: 13; CDR3aa: ASSPLQGSPYEQY
d_gene: TRBD2; v_gene: TRBV30; len: 11; CDR3aa: AWSLAVQETQY
d_gene: TRBD1; v_gene: TRBV18; len: 13; CDR3aa: ASSPSQGASGEQF
d_gene: .; v_gene: TRBV28; len: 12; CDR3aa: ASSLGGMGEKLF
d_gene: .; v_gene: TRBV19; len: 12; CDR3aa: ASSIRLASYEQY
d_gene: TRBD1; v_gene: TRBV9; len: 12; CDR3aa: ASARQGPTDTQY
d_gene: TRBD1; v_gene: TRBV5-4; len: 15; CDR3aa: ASSPDSLTGVNSPLH
d_gene: TRBD1; v_gene: TRBV18; len: 13; CDR3aa: ASSPGTGWAFEAF
d_gene: .; v_gene: TRBV30; len: 13; CDR3aa: AYQGGVPFNTEAF
d_gene: TRBD1; v_gene: TRBV10-3; len: 13; CDR3aa: AISEIGGAHNEQF
d_gene: TRBD1; v_gene: TRBV7-2; len: 12; CDR3aa: ASSLSGGTQPQH
d_gene: .; v_gene: TRBV5-1; len: 13; CDR3aa: ASSLGAGSSNEQF
d_gene: TRBD1; v_gene: TRBV4-2; len: 14; CDR3aa: ASSQGLDRGSYGYT
d_gene: TRBD1; v_gene: TRBV4-1; len: 16; CDR3aa: ASSQNRDRGFMVEKLF
d_gene: .; v_gene: TRBV5-6; len: 13; CDR3aa: ASSLVGSTAETQY
d_gene: TRBD2; v_gene: TRBV5-1; len: 13; CDR3aa: ASTPQASGYNEQF
d_gene: .; v_gene: TRBV7-9; len: 13; CDR3aa: ASSLVMGPVYGYT
d_gene: .; v_gene: TRBV18; len: 13; CDR3aa: ASSPEPLNTGELF
d_gene: .; v_gene: TRBV29-1; len: 11; CDR3aa: SVDTTSTDTQY
d_gene: .; v_gene: TRBV6-5; len: 13; CDR3aa: ASSSQGLLTHTQY
d_gene: TRBD2; v_gene: TRBV18; len: 16; CDR3aa: ASSPPVSGGLSYNEQF
d_gene: .; v_gene: TRBV7-2; len: 14; CDR3aa: ASSPRGLRDTGELF
d_gene: .; v_gene: TRBV2; len: 11; CDR3aa: ASYQGNNEKLF
d_gene: TRBD1; v_gene: TRBV7-2; len: 12; CDR3aa: ASSRDRGLQTQY
d_gene: .; v_gene: TRBV2; len: 13; CDR3aa: ASSSRAEYNSPLH
d_gene: .; v_gene: TRBV30; len: 15; CDR3aa: AWSRRSFFLSGNTIY
d_gene: .; v_gene: TRBV5-1; len: 14; CDR3aa: ASSFLRGPNTGELF
d_gene: .; v_gene: TRBV2; len: 13; CDR3aa: ASSRGGGFAEKLF
d_gene: .; v_gene: TRBV2; len: 13; CDR3aa: ASRPLREGGTEAF
d_gene: .; v_gene: TRBV6-1; len: 11; CDR3aa: ASRRTSGETQY
d_gene: TRBD2; v_gene: TRBV4-3; len: 14; CDR3aa: ASSPAGGGGNYEQY
d_gene: .; v_gene: TRBV5-1; len: 12; CDR3aa: ASSPGSTQETQY
d_gene: .; v_gene: TRBV5-1; len: 14; CDR3aa: ASSLNRQATNEKLF
d_gene: .; v_gene: TRBV7-2; len: 13; CDR3aa: ASSLSRQANYEQY